The 25 T cell receptor beta chains in this list originate from one sample, sequenced in a study of beta chain features in type 1 diabetes. These receptors' antigens are unknown. Expressed TCRB transcripts were sequenced, since all the RNA that had been isolated was reverse transcribed. The assay was immunoSEQ multiplex PCR, and TCRdb's table has in-frame clones only and misses some. Of more than 300,000 clones listed, around 9.3% are singletons. Study outcomes and limitations: Within each of all four CD4+ subsets, Type 1 diabetes patients had TCRB CDR3s that were moderately but significantly shorter.

Sequenced input: central memory CD4+ T cells from blood. These receptors were taken from a man aged 25-45 years with type 1 diabetes.

This clone was counted between two and nine times. The chain uses TRBV10-3 and TRBJ2-7; weak D call: TRBD1 (5 bases). CDR1 and CDR2 from the germline V gene are ENHRY and SYGVKD. CDR3 size: 12 residues. V shed 6 bases and J shed 3 bases, with 9 bases lying between them. The DNA of the CDR3 is TGTGCCATCAGCTACCAGGGCTACGAGCAGTACTTC. Its translation is CAISYQGYEQYF.

This chain uses TRBV12-5 with TRBJ1-6; D not certain. This CDR3 has 13 amino acids. Trimming removed 3 bases from V and 3 bases from J, with 3 bases in between. The germline V gene encodes CDR1 LGHNT and CDR2 FRNRAP. The CDR3 nucleotides read TGTGCTAGTGGTTTCGACTATAATTCACCCCTCCACTTT. It encodes CASGFDYNSPLHF.

This chain links TRBV4-1 with TRBJ1-2; TRBD1 aligns across 7 bases. Germline assignment: CDR1 MGHRA and CDR2 YSYEKL. The CDR3 extends over 15 amino acids. V gave up 4 bases and J gave up 3 bases; unmatched junction bases: 8. The CDR3 reads CASSRETGWDYGYTF. The CDR3 region has the DNA TGCGCCAGCAGCCGAGAGACAGGGTGGGACTATGGCTACACCTTC.

The rearrangement joins TRBV2 to TRBJ2-3; no clear D gene. Germline V lookup: CDR1 SNHLY, CDR2 FYNNEI. The CDR3 loop spans 12 amino acids. V shed 6 bases and J shed 4 bases, with 8 bases lying between them. The CDR3 sequence is CASRLVSDTQYF. CDR3 in DNA: TGTGCCAGCAGGCTAGTTTCAGATACGCAGTATTTT.

This clone was picked up a small number of times. This rearrangement joins TRBV5-1 to TRBJ2-1; D is unclear. Trimming pared 5 bases from V and 4 bases from J, leaving 13 bases between. Germline assignment: CDR1 SGHRS and CDR2 YFSETQ. This CDR3 spans 14 amino acids. The CDR3, as DNA: TGCGCCAGCAGACAAGACATCGTTTACAATGAGCAGTTCTTC. Encoded protein: CASRQDIVYNEQFF.

Comments on this clone: This clone may be a read error of a much larger clone one base away. Other DNA sequences in this sample translate to the same CDR3. This sequence joins TRBV18 and TRBJ1-1, with D unresolved. The V end lost 2 bases, the J end lost 1 base, and 5 bases lay between the germline ends. The CDR3 consists of 13 residues. CDR1 is KGHSH, CDR2 LQKENI, per germline. CDR3 in amino acids: CASSPGQNTEAFF. DNA of the CDR3: TGTGCCAGCTCACCAGGGCAGAACACTGAAGCTTTCTTT.

This clone has a handful of counts. The chain employs TRBV7-9 and TRBJ1-5; D perhaps matches TRBD1 (5 bases). V dropped 1 base and J dropped 4 bases, with 14 bases sitting between them. The CDR3 extends over 16 amino acids. The V gene's germline CDR1 is SEHNR and CDR2 FQNEAQ (reference sequence). CDR3 bases: TGTGCCAGCAGCTTAGAAGGAACGTCAGGGAATCAGCCCCAGCATTTT. Its translation is CASSLEGTSGNQPQHF.

The chain is built from TRBV7-2 and TRBJ2-2, with TRBD2 matching over 11 bases. Germline values: CDR1 SGHTA, CDR2 FQGNSA. The CDR3 totals 15 residues. The V and J ends lost 4 bases and 7 bases, in that order; junction bases with no gene match: 5. The CDR3 region is CASSYIAGGIGELFF. The CDR3 nucleotides are TGTGCCAGCAGCTATATAGCGGGAGGGATCGGGGAGCTGTTTTTT.

V is TRBV2 and J is TRBJ2-3; TRBD1 matches 9 bases. CDR1 is SNHLY, CDR2 FYNNEI, per germline. Unmatched junction bases numbered 8, after V lost 7 bases and J lost 3 bases. This CDR3 contains 15 residues. The CDR3 region is CASTNRGRGTDTQYF. In DNA form, the CDR3 reads TGTGCCAGCACCAACAGGGGGCGCGGTACAGATACGCAGTATTTT.

The V call is TRBV27, the J call TRBJ1-2, with TRBD1 identical over 7 bases. This CDR3 region has 14 residues. Trimming removed 7 bases from V and 8 bases from J; junction bases left unmatched: 13. CDR1 is MNHEY and CDR2 is SMNVEV in the germline V gene (reference sequence). Here the CDR3 DNA reads TGTGCCAGCAAGAGAGACAGGGAATTTAGGGGCTACACCTTC. It translates to CASKRDREFRGYTF.

This chain joins TRBV19 and TRBJ2-3; no reliable D call. The V end lost 3 bases, the J end lost 0 bases, and 7 bases lay between the germline ends. Germline V gene data show CDR1 as LNHDA and CDR2 as SQIVND (reference sequence). This CDR3 has 14 amino acids. CDR3 sequence reads: CASSIAQSTDTQYF. Written as DNA, the CDR3 is TGTGCCAGTAGTATCGCTCAGAGCACAGATACGCAGTATTTT. Full variable domain (missing parts from reference TRBV19 and TRBJ2-3): DGGITQSPKYLFRKEGQNVTLSCEQNLNHDAMYWYRQDPGQGLRLIYYSQIVNDFQKGDIAEGYSVSREKKESFPLTVTSAQKNPTAFYLCASSIAQSTDTQYFGPGTRLTVL.

A note on this clone: Other nucleotide sequences from this sample produce the same CDR3. CDR3 DNA: TGCGCCAGCAGCTTGACCATGAACACTGAAGCTTTCTTT. Translation: CASSLTMNTEAFF. This chain uses TRBV5-1 with TRBJ1-1; D gene uncertain. The CDR3 length is 13 residues. CDR1 is SGHRS, CDR2 YFSETQ, per germline. Trimming removed 1 base from V and 0 bases from J, with 4 bases in between.

This clone was detected only a few times. This chain joins TRBV9 and TRBJ2-2, with D tentatively TRBD1 (5 bases). CDR3 length equals 15 residues. Trimming stripped 0 bases from V and 5 bases from J, with 11 bases between. CDR1 and CDR2 from the germline V gene are SGDLS and YYNGEE. The CDR3 protein is CASSVVSGKTGELFF. CDR3 sequence (DNA): TGTGCCAGCAGCGTAGTCTCAGGGAAAACCGGGGAGCTGTTTTTT. Filled out from reference TRBV9 and TRBJ2-2, the complete variable domain reads DSGVTQTPKHLITATGQRVTLRCSPRSGDLSVYWYQQSLDQGLQFLIQYYNGEERAKGNILERFSAQQFPDLHSELNLSSLELGDSALYFCASSVVSGKTGELFFGEGSRLTVL.

This clone was counted only a few times. The same CDR3 can be traced to other DNA sequences in this sample. The rearrangement uses TRBV10-2 and TRBJ1-1; D is undetermined. The germline CDR1 and CDR2 sequences are WSHSY and SAAADI. The CDR3 has 13 amino acids. Trimming took off 4 bases at V and 0 bases at J, with 6 bases between the two ends. The CDR3 DNA follows: TGCGCCAGCAGTGTCGGAGTGAACACTGAAGCTTTCTTT. Its protein is CASSVGVNTEAFF.

The V and J genes are TRBV19 and TRBJ2-7; TRBD1 or TRBD2 may be the D gene (5 bases each). The CDR3 sequence is 16 residues long. Germline loops: CDR1 LNHDA, CDR2 SQIVND (reference sequence). V was shortened by 6 bases and J by 3 bases, with 21 bases between the two germline ends. CDR3 loop: CASRPTFGGSDYEQYF. The CDR3 DNA is TGTGCCAGTAGACCCACCTTTGGGGGATCGGACTACGAGCAGTACTTC.

V and J are TRBV11-2 and TRBJ2-7; D is undetermined. In germline, CDR1 is SGHAT, CDR2 FQNNGV. The V end lost 6 bases, the J end lost 9 bases, and 24 bases lay between the germline ends. The CDR3 is 15 amino acids. CDR3 loop: CASSPTTAVPTGQYF. DNA of the CDR3: TGTGCCAGCAGTCCGACAACAGCAGTTCCTACGGGGCAGTACTTC.

V gene TRBV7-2 combines with J gene TRBJ2-2; D uncertain. V dropped 4 bases and J dropped 4 bases, with 10 bases sitting between them. CDR1 and CDR2 from the germline V gene are SGHTA and FQGNSA. The CDR3 has 14 amino acids. This CDR3 reads CASSSRRVTGELFF. Written as DNA, the CDR3 is TGTGCCAGCAGCTCCCGTAGGGTCACCGGGGAGCTGTTTTTT. The full variable domain, with the rest looked up from reference TRBV7-2 and TRBJ2-2, is GAGVSQSPSNKVTEKGKDVELRCDPISGHTALYWYRQSLGQGLEFLIYFQGNSAPDKSGLPSDRFSAERTGGSVSTLTIQRTQQEDSAVYLCASSSRRVTGELFFGEGSRLTVL.

J is TRBJ2-3 and V is TRBV30; D remains unclear. V was cut by 1 base and J by 5 bases, with 4 bases left in between. Germline V gene lookup returns CDR1 GTSNPN and CDR2 SVGIG (reference sequence). This CDR3 is built from 11 residues. CDR3 in DNA: TGTGCCTGGAGTGGACGAGATACGCAGTATTTT. Its translation is CAWSGRDTQYF.

The chain combines TRBV20-1 with TRBJ2-5; perhaps TRBD1 as D (5 bases). Trimming removed 6 bases from V and 3 bases from J, with 8 bases in between. The CDR3 totals 11 residues. Per the germline V gene, CDR1 is DFQATT and CDR2 is SNEGSKA (reference sequence). CDR3 sequence reads: CSAVREETQYF. CDR3 nucleotides: TGCAGTGCAGTCAGGGAAGAGACCCAGTACTTC.

Concerning this clone itself: At the DNA level, this CDR3 is encoded by other sequences in the same sample as well. The chain has TRBV2 and TRBJ1-1; no definite D call. CDR3 length equals 16 residues. V lost 6 bases, J lost 4 bases, and 21 bases lay in between. Germline V CDR1 and CDR2: SNHLY, FYNNEI. Written as DNA, the CDR3 is TGTGCCAGCAGCGATCCTCCGGGAACGGGGAGCACTGAAGCTTTCTTT. Its protein is CASSDPPGTGSTEAFF.

This clone has more than one count but fewer than ten. The chain links TRBV9 to TRBJ1-6; TRBD1 might be the D (5 bases). Trimming shortened V by 6 bases and J by 7 bases, and 14 bases separated the two germline ends. Germline V gene sequence: CDR1 SGDLS, CDR2 YYNGEE. The length of the CDR3 is 14 residues. The CDR3 region is CASTLGAGNSPLHF. The CDR3, as DNA: TGTGCCAGCACCCTAGGGGCAGGAAATTCACCCCTCCACTTT.

For this clone: Other nucleotide sequences in the sample specify the same CDR3. J is TRBJ1-4 and V is TRBV6-5, with D unclear. V lost 2 bases and J lost 0, with 4 bases in between. Germline values: CDR1 MNHEY, CDR2 SVGAGI. The length of the CDR3 is 14 residues. The CDR3 coding sequence is TGTGCCAGCAGTTACAGCGCAACTAATGAAAAACTGTTTTTT. Its protein is CASSYSATNEKLFF.

This clone was detected only a few times. The chain uses TRBV2 and TRBJ1-1; D remains ambiguous. The CDR3 consists of 15 residues. In germline, CDR1 is SNHLY, CDR2 FYNNEI. The V gene lost 7 bases and the J gene lost 1 base, with 16 bases spanning the gap. The CDR3 DNA sequence: TGTGCCAGCACCGAGCCTGAGGGAGGGAACACTGAAGCTTTCTTT. It codes for CASTEPEGGNTEAFF. Variable domain in full (rest from reference TRBV2 and TRBJ1-1): EPEVTQTPSHQVTQMGQEVILRCVPISNHLYFYWYRQILGQKVEFLVSFYNNEISEKSEIFDDQFSVERPDGSNFTLKIRSTKLEDSAMYFCASTEPEGGNTEAFFGQGTRLTVV.

The table lists this clone with a few counts. The rearrangement joins TRBV30 to TRBJ1-2; no clear D gene. The CDR3 totals 13 residues. Germline values: CDR1 GTSNPN, CDR2 SVGIG (reference sequence). The V gene lost 4 bases and the J gene lost 0 bases, with 9 bases spanning the gap. CDR3 sequence reads: CAWTGVSNYGYTF. DNA for the CDR3: TGTGCCTGGACAGGAGTCTCTAACTATGGCTACACCTTC. Drawing the rest from reference TRBV30 and TRBJ1-2, the complete variable domain is SQTIHQWPATLVQPVGSPLSLECTVEGTSNPNLYWYRQAAGRGLQLLFYSVGIGQISSEVPQNLSASRPQDRQFILSSKKLLLSDSGFYLCAWTGVSNYGYTFGSGTRLTVV.

The chain carries TRBV11-2 and TRBJ2-5; D may be TRBD2 (7 bases). The CDR3 length is 14 residues. V was shortened by 0 bases and J by 7 bases, with 12 bases between the two germline ends. Germline V gene sequence: CDR1 SGHAT, CDR2 FQNNGV. The CDR3 here is CASSLDRGAGTQYF. Written as DNA, the CDR3 is TGTGCCAGCAGCTTAGATCGGGGGGCCGGGACCCAGTACTTC.